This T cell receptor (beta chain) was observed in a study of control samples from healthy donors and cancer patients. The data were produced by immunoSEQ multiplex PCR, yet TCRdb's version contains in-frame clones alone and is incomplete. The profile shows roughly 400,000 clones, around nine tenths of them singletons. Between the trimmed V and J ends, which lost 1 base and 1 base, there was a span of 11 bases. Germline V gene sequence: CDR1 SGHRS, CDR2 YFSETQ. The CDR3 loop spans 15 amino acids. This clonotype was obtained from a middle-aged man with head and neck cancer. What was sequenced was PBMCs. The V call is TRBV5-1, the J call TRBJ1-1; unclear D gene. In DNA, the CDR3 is TGCGCCAGCAGCTTGATTCTCAGCCCGAACACTGAAGCTTTCTTT. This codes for CASSLILSPNTEAFF. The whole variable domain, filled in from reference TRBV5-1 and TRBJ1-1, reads KAGVTQTPRYLIKTRGQQVTLSCSPISGHRSVSWYQQTPGQGLQFLFEYFSETQRNKGNFPGRFSGRQFSNSRSEMNVSTLELGDSALYLCASSLILSPNTEAFFGQGTRLTVV.